Given below is one T cell receptor (beta chain) in context. The antigen is undetermined. The TRB cDNA libraries were prepared by 5' RACE with UMI labels. TCRdb processed the 5' RACE reads again and assigns one entry to each CDR3 protein, with no DNA. This sample carries about 82,000 distinct CDR3 sequences, with approximately 0.99% going to the ten biggest clones. This sample was included in a study of CXCR3-negative and CXCR3-positive naive CD8 T cells. Notes on the study in general: Memory CD8+ cells showed much lower diversity, while both naive subsets were comparably high. Naive subsets did not differ in surface CD5, and the authors estimated TCR strength using properties of the TRB CDR3.

The CDR3 is 15 residues long. Germline values: CDR1 SQVTM, CDR2 ANQGSEA. The receptor's source is a human donor in good health. Some clones in this sample may be carry-over from other donors' samples. The J gene is TRBJ2-3, the V gene TRBV29-1; TCRdb calls TRBD2, which cannot be checked without DNA. The sample was naive CXCR3- CD8+ T cells from blood. Subset defined: CD45RO-CCR7+CD27+CD95- naive CD8+ T cells lacking CXCR3 (TNR3-). The CDR3 loop reads CSVRGLAGVVDTQYF.